This T cell receptor beta chain was sequenced in a study of OX40 agonist ivuxolimab in advanced cancers. Study-wide background: The study gave patients intravenous ivuxolimab at 0.01 to 10 mg/kg every 2 weeks. Study-level results: The expanded peripheral T cells' antigen specificity was not determined. At 0.1 to 3.0 mg/kg and by week 6, clonal expansion occurred in CD4+ and CD8+ blood T cells.

This clone was picked up one time. Its antigen is undetermined. This CDR3 comprises 11 residues. The V and J ends lost 6 bases and 6 bases respectively, with 6 bases between them. The germline V gene encodes CDR1 MDHEN and CDR2 SYDVKM. TCRdb's table, derived via immunoSEQ multiplex PCR, lists solely in-frame clones and lacks some. In the table there are 77,000 or so clones, approximately 85% of which are singletons. The TCR comes from an adult with an advanced solid tumor such as melanoma, head and neck, liver or kidney cancer. V gene TRBV28 combines with J gene TRBJ1-5; D perhaps matches TRBD1 (5 bases). The starting material was CD4+ or CD8+ T cells sorted from blood, obtained in a trial of the OX40 agonist ivuxolimab. CDR3 coding DNA: TGTGCCAGCAGGGGGGGTCAGCCCCAGCATTTT. This sequence encodes CASRGGQPQHF.